Listed below are T cell receptor beta chains from one sample, sequenced in a study of TIL therapy for anti-PD-1-resistant metastatic lung cancer. Clones were read by immunoSEQ multiplex PCR, and TCRdb kept only the in-frame ones, dropping some. This sample has more than 55,000 clones, with roughly four fifths found just once. The sequencing here drew on blood, taken at baseline. Receptors were obtained from a person aged 25 to 85 with non-small cell lung cancer. Each CDR3 is given with its conserved first and last residue. A D gene is named only where the DNA matches it firmly. A clone size is listed for some rows: how often the clone was seen (once, few, many), or a class if it is expanded.

j_gene | abundance | v_gene | d_gene | CDR3aa | CDR3nt
TRBJ1-1 | . | TRBV6-2/TRBV6-3 | . | CASSLARTTEAFF | TGTGCCAGCAGTTTGGCCAGGACCACTGAAGCTTTCTTT
TRBJ2-7 | . | TRBV28 | TRBD1 | CASSLWTGGEQYF | TGTGCCAGCAGTTTGTGGACAGGTGGCGAGCAGTACTTC
TRBJ2-7 | . | TRBV2 | TRBD1 | CASRPTTGNSYEQYF | TGTGCCAGCAGACCGACGACAGGGAACTCCTACGAGCAGTACTTC
TRBJ2-1 | once | TRBV4-2 | TRBD1 | CASSDRASYNEQFF | TGTGCCAGCAGCGACAGGGCCTCCTACAATGAGCAGTTCTTC
TRBJ2-1 | . | TRBV7-2 | TRBD2 | CASSPGWASGRDEQFF | TGTGCCAGCAGCCCGGGTTGGGCTAGCGGGAGGGATGAGCAGTTCTTC
TRBJ2-1 | . | TRBV18 | TRBD2 | CASSDGTRGRGEQFF | TGTGCCAGCTCAGACGGGACTAGGGGTAGGGGTGAGCAGTTCTTC
TRBJ1-1 | . | TRBV4-2 | TRBD1 | CASSQSLQGSTEAFF | TGTGCCAGCAGCCAGTCTTTACAGGGGAGCACTGAAGCTTTCTTT
TRBJ2-3 | . | TRBV28 | TRBD2 | CASSPIAGATDTQYF | TGTGCCAGCAGTCCTATAGCGGGAGCCACAGATACGCAGTATTTT
TRBJ2-5 | . | TRBV10-1 | TRBD2 | CAGTPGLAKETQYF | TGCGCCGGAACTCCGGGACTAGCGAAAGAGACCCAGTACTTC
TRBJ1-6 | . | TRBV27 | . | CASSPHRGSRYNSPLHF | TGTGCCAGCAGTCCCCACCGCGGGAGTCGCTATAATTCACCCCTCCACTTT
TRBJ2-6 | . | TRBV27 | . | CASSWGGANVLTF | TGTGCCAGCAGTTGGGGTGGGGCCAACGTCCTGACTTTC
TRBJ2-7 | . | TRBV6-5 | TRBD2 | CAIRTSGVPYEQYF | TGTGCCATCCGGACTAGCGGGGTTCCCTACGAGCAGTACTTC
TRBJ1-5 | . | TRBV19 | . | CASSMNQGSSPQHF | TGTGCCAGTAGTATGAACCAGGGCTCATCGCCCCAGCATTTT
TRBJ2-1 | . | TRBV27 | TRBD1 | CASNPDRGKGNEQFF | TGTGCCAGCAATCCGGACAGGGGGAAAGGTAATGAGCAGTTCTTC
TRBJ2-5 | . | TRBV28 | . | CASSLGGREETQYF | TGTGCCAGCAGTTTAGGGGGGCGCGAAGAGACCCAGTACTTC
TRBJ1-2 | . | TRBV9 | . | CASSVADTNYGYTF | TGTGCCAGCAGCGTGGCTGATACTAACTATGGCTACACCTTC
TRBJ2-3 | . | TRBV30 | . | CAWSVTGARGDTQYF | TGTGCCTGGAGTGTAACCGGGGCCCGAGGAGATACGCAGTATTTT
TRBJ2-1 | few | TRBV7-9 | . | CASATDFYEQFF | TGTGCCAGCGCGACAGACTTCTATGAGCAGTTCTTC
TRBJ2-1 | . | TRBV5-1 | . | CASSFEDRTDNEQFF | TGCGCCAGCAGCTTTGAGGATCGAACCGACAATGAGCAGTTCTTC
TRBJ2-7 | . | TRBV7-2 | . | CASSSVGYEQYF | TGTGCCAGCAGCTCGGTGGGGTACGAGCAGTACTTC
TRBJ2-2 | . | TRBV11-3 | . | CVSLGGELFF | TGTGTCAGCCTGGGGGGGGAGCTGTTTTTT
TRBJ2-3 | . | TRBV5-6 | TRBD1 | CASRRTDREADTQYF | TGTGCCAGCAGGCGCACGGACAGGGAGGCAGATACGCAGTATTTT
TRBJ2-1 | . | TRBV7-9 | TRBD2 | CASSPRTSGTSGYNEQFF | TGTGCCAGCAGCCCCAGGACTAGCGGGACGAGCGGGTACAATGAGCAGTTCTTC
TRBJ2-7 | few | TRBV19 | . | CASSIGTASYEQYF | TGTGCCAGTAGTATAGGGACTGCCTCCTACGAGCAGTACTTC
TRBJ1-5 | . | TRBV19 | . | CASSIGQLGNQPQHF | TGTGCCAGTAGTATAGGTCAGTTAGGCAATCAGCCCCAGCATTTT
TRBJ1-2 | few | TRBV30 | TRBD1 | CAWKGTGSGYTF | TGTGCCTGGAAGGGGACAGGGAGTGGCTACACCTTC
TRBJ1-6 | once | TRBV3-1/TRBV3-2 | . | CASSQARHSPLHF | TGTGCCAGCAGCCAAGCCCGACATTCACCCCTCCACTTT
TRBJ1-4 | . | TRBV7-8 | . | CASSLAEPGGKLFF | TGTGCCAGCAGCTTAGCGGAACCTGGCGGAAAACTGTTTTTT
TRBJ1-2 | . | TRBV3-1/TRBV3-2 | TRBD1 | CASSRPGRDRERYTF | TGTGCCAGCAGCCGCCCTGGGAGGGACAGGGAACGCTACACCTTC
TRBJ2-1 | once | TRBV25-1 | TRBD2 | CASSGPLAGSYNEQFF | TGTGCCAGCAGTGGTCCCCTAGCGGGTTCCTACAATGAGCAGTTCTTC
TRBJ2-7 | . | TRBV7-6 | TRBD1 | CASSLEGGPGGQGYYEQYF | TGTGCCAGCAGCTTAGAGGGGGGGCCTGGCGGACAGGGGTACTACGAGCAGTACTTC
TRBJ2-3 | . | TRBV28 | . | CASSLPGQGVGATDTQYF | TGTGCCAGCAGTTTACCGGGCCAGGGTGTAGGGGCCACAGATACGCAGTATTTT
TRBJ2-7 | . | TRBV7-8 | . | CASSHVWDRTPEQYF | TGTGCCAGCAGCCACGTTTGGGACCGCACCCCCGAGCAGTACTTC
TRBJ2-5 | . | TRBV7-9 | . | CASSLTETQYF | TGTGCCAGCAGCTTAACGGAGACCCAGTACTTC
TRBJ1-2 | . | TRBV28 | . | CASSFGRHYTF | TGTGCCAGCAGTTTTGGCCGGCACTACACCTTC
TRBJ2-3 | once | TRBV5-1 | TRBD2 | CASSFGTSGGTDTQYF | TGCGCCAGCAGCTTCGGGACTAGCGGGGGAACAGATACGCAGTATTTT
TRBJ1-5 | . | TRBV27 | . | CASSSLGGRSNQPQHF | TGTGCCAGCAGTTCCTTGGGAGGTCGTAGCAATCAGCCCCAGCATTTT
TRBJ2-7 | once | TRBV6-4 | . | CASSDSRAGSYEQYF | TGTGCCAGCAGTGACTCGAGGGCAGGGAGTTACGAGCAGTACTTC
TRBJ1-1 | . | TRBV7-9 | . | CASSLAEGTEAFF | TGTGCCAGCAGCTTAGCGGAGGGCACTGAAGCTTTCTTT
TRBJ2-7 | . | TRBV6-1 | . | CASSDDYYEQYF | TGTGCCAGCAGTGATGACTACTACGAGCAGTACTTC
TRBJ2-1 | . | TRBV7-9 | TRBD2 | CASSSPGSGGYNEQFF | TGTGCCAGCAGCTCCCCCGGCAGCGGGGGTTACAATGAGCAGTTCTTC
TRBJ2-5 | once | TRBV6-5 | TRBD1 | CASRSTGKGETQYF | TGTGCCAGCAGATCGACAGGGAAGGGAGAGACCCAGTACTTC
TRBJ2-3 | once | TRBV4-2 | TRBD2 | CASSQDVLAGSRDTQYF | TGTGCCAGCAGCCAAGACGTCCTAGCGGGGTCTAGAGATACGCAGTATTTT
TRBJ2-3 | once | TRBV18 | TRBD2 | CASSPGLAGRDTQYF | TGTGCCAGCTCACCGGGACTAGCGGGACGAGATACGCAGTATTTT
TRBJ2-7 | . | TRBV29-1 | . | CSVLPVGKGYEQYF | TGCAGCGTCCTCCCGGTGGGGAAAGGCTACGAGCAGTACTTC
TRBJ2-3 | . | TRBV28 | . | CASSQLELDQGPGTDTQYF | TGTGCCAGCAGTCAGCTAGAACTCGATCAGGGTCCCGGCACAGATACGCAGTATTTT
TRBJ2-3 | . | TRBV30 | TRBD1 | CAWSLLGTEQYF | TGTGCCTGGAGTTTGCTAGGGACAGAGCAGTATTTT
TRBJ2-7 | once | TRBV13 | . | CASSPGGLPSHEQYF | TGTGCCAGCAGCCCGGGGGGCCTTCCCTCCCACGAGCAGTACTTC
TRBJ2-5 | once | TRBV6-6 | TRBD2 | CASKGLAGVGETQYF | TGTGCCAGCAAAGGACTAGCGGGAGTTGGAGAGACCCAGTACTTC
TRBJ2-6 | . | TRBV4-2 | . | CASSQDQGSGRGSANVLTF | TGTGCCAGCAGCCAAGATCAAGGTAGCGGCCGGGGGTCCGCCAACGTCCTGACTTTC
TRBJ1-2 | . | TRBV28 | . | CASRQDSNYGYTF | TGTGCCAGCAGACAGGACAGCAACTATGGCTACACCTTC
TRBJ2-1 | . | TRBV9 | . | CASSVRDTYYNEQFF | TGTGCCAGCAGCGTGCGGGATACCTACTACAATGAGCAGTTCTTC
TRBJ2-7 | once | TRBV28 | TRBD1 | CASRPGTGGSYEQYF | TGTGCCAGCAGGCCCGGGACAGGGGGTTCCTACGAGCAGTACTTC
TRBJ1-6 | . | TRBV2 | . | CASSVGYNSPLHF | TGTGCCAGCAGTGTAGGGTACAATTCACCCCTCCACTTT
TRBJ1-2 | . | TRBV30 | TRBD1 | CAWSPLTGSYGYTF | TGTGCCTGGAGTCCCTTGACAGGGAGCTATGGCTACACCTTC
TRBJ2-5 | . | TRBV7-3 | TRBD2 | CASSLASGGVETQYF | TGTGCCAGCAGCTTGGCTAGCGGGGGGGTGGAGACCCAGTACTTC
TRBJ2-7 | . | TRBV2 | . | CASSAPTTLDYEQYF | TGTGCCAGCAGTGCACCCACGACATTGGACTACGAGCAGTACTTC
TRBJ1-2 | . | TRBV28 | . | CASSFRRRGYTF | TGTGCCAGCAGTTTCAGGAGAAGGGGCTACACCTTC
TRBJ2-1 | . | TRBV7-9 | . | CASSPAGGATYNEQFF | TGTGCCAGCAGTCCGGCCGGAGGCGCGACCTACAATGAGCAGTTCTTC